The 7 T cell receptor beta chains presented below share a single source sample, sequenced in a study of post-analysis software for immune sequencing data. The study, taken as a whole, reports: There were five TRBV segments more frequent in patients than controls, and TRBV5-6, TRBV5-1 and TRBV20-1 were among them.

The antigens these receptors bind are not known. Unique molecular identifiers were present in the TCR beta cDNA libraries. Each CDR3 protein is one row after TCRdb ran MiXCR on the PCR reads. The table has around 400,000 distinct CDR3 sequences, around 37% seen once. The sequenced sample was blood. Receptors were obtained from a girl under 18 with multiple sclerosis.

This clonotype was counted a few times. This sequence joins TRBV7-2 and TRBJ1-1; D unclear. The CDR3 length is 14 residues. The germline V gene has CDR1 SGHTA and CDR2 FQGNSA. Trimming took off 6 bases at V and 1 base at J, with 12 bases between the two ends. CDR3: CASSLPGRNTEAFF. In DNA form, the CDR3 reads TGTGCCAGCAGTTTGCCCGGTCGGAACACTGAAGCTTTCTTT.

This chain connects TRBV20-1 to TRBJ2-7; D perhaps matches TRBD1 (6 bases). Germline assignment: CDR1 DFQATT and CDR2 SNEGSKA (reference sequence). CDR3 length: 13 residues. Trimming pared 4 bases from V and 1 base from J, leaving 11 bases between. The CDR3 coding sequence is TGCAGTGCTACAGGGGAATTATCCTACGAGCAGTACTTC. As protein: CSATGELSYEQYF.

The rearrangement links TRBV5-1 to TRBJ2-5; D is ambiguous. The V and J ends lost 2 bases and 5 bases respectively, with 13 bases between them. CDR3 length: 14 amino acids. In germline, CDR1 is SGHRS, CDR2 YFSETQ. CDR3 DNA sequence: TGCGCCAGCAGCTTTTGGCACCCAACGGAGACCCAGTACTTC. Amino acids: CASSFWHPTETQYF.

The rearrangement uses TRBV20-1 and TRBJ2-1; D is ambiguous. V was trimmed by 6 bases and J by 0 bases, leaving 12 bases between them. CDR1 and CDR2 (germline): DFQATT, SNEGSKA (reference sequence). This CDR3 has 14 amino acids. The CDR3 nucleotides are TGCAGTGCCCAGCTGGGAAGCTCCTACAATGAGCAGTTCTTC. Encoded protein: CSAQLGSSYNEQFF.

The chain has TRBV29-1 and TRBJ2-3, with D perhaps being TRBD1 or TRBD2 (6 bases each). CDR1 and CDR2 from the germline V gene are SQVTM and ANQGSEA. Trimming left V 6 bases short and J 5 bases short, with 15 bases between. The CDR3 runs 13 residues. The chain's CDR3 is CSVSRGAGDTQYF. The CDR3 DNA follows: TGCAGCGTCTCTAGGGGGGCGGGAGATACGCAGTATTTT.

The genes are TRBV28 and TRBJ2-7; no reliable D call. The germline V gene has CDR1 MDHEN and CDR2 SYDVKM. This CDR3 has 12 residues. The ends were cut back, 6 bases at V and 3 bases at J, with 9 bases in the middle. CDR3 nucleotides: TGTGCCAGCAGCGTCGAATTCTACGAGCAGTACTTC. This translates into CASSVEFYEQYF.

This clonotype was counted only a few times. This chain links TRBV12-3 or TRBV12-4 with TRBJ1-1; possible D gene TRBD1, 5 bases. V was trimmed by 3 bases and J by 8 bases, leaving 16 bases between them. This CDR3 contains 14 residues. The CDR3 DNA follows: TGTGCCAGCAGTTTTCCGAGACAGAGGTCCGAAGCTTTCTTT. Amino acid sequence: CASSFPRQRSEAFF.